The next 18 T cell receptor beta chains were all read from a single sample in a study of cytomegalovirus exposure and HLA in healthy donors. Here immunoSEQ multiplex PCR was the method, and the copy in TCRdb shows in-frame clones only, minus some. The sample lists 60,000 to 75,000 clones; roughly 94% were seen once. Sample: PBMCs. The origin of the receptors is a woman younger than 35 in good health and CMV-seropositive.

This chain links TRBV18 with TRBJ2-1, with 8 bases lining up with TRBD2. The CDR3 runs to 15 residues. CDR1 and CDR2 (germline): KGHSH, LQKENI. V trimming: 3 bases; J trimming: 0 bases; junction bases outside the gene matches: 1. This CDR3 is CASSPSGSSYNEQFF. The CDR3 region has the DNA TGTGCCAGCTCACCGAGCGGGAGCTCCTACAATGAGCAGTTCTTC.

V is TRBV9 and J is TRBJ1-3; no reliable D call. The CDR3 length is 15 residues. V dropped 3 bases and J dropped 1 base, with 11 bases sitting between them. The germline V gene has CDR1 SGDLS and CDR2 YYNGEE. CDR3 residues: CASSAGGKSGNTIYF. As DNA, the CDR3 is TGTGCCAGCAGCGCTGGAGGGAAATCTGGAAACACCATATATTTT.

The chain uses TRBV28 and TRBJ2-7; no reliable D call. Germline V gene data show CDR1 as MDHEN and CDR2 as SYDVKM. The V gene lost 7 bases and the J gene lost 4 bases, with 11 bases spanning the gap. CDR3 length: 12 residues. The CDR3 bases are TGTGCCAGCACGGGTTTAGAGTACGAGCAGTACTTC. This gives the protein CASTGLEYEQYF.

This clone came up a few times. The rearrangement uses TRBV2 and TRBJ1-3; 8 bases match TRBD1. V lost 9 bases, J lost 5 bases, and 6 bases stayed unmatched. Germline assignment: CDR1 SNHLY and CDR2 FYNNEI. CDR3 length: 13 residues. The CDR3, as DNA: TGTGCCAGACAGGGGGGGGCCAGAAACACCATATATTTT. This sequence encodes CARQGGARNTIYF.

The J gene is TRBJ2-1, the V gene TRBV29-1; D uncertain. The germline V and J ends were trimmed by 6 bases and 3 bases, with 6 bases remaining between them. The CDR3 runs to 11 residues. Germline V gene data show CDR1 as SQVTM and CDR2 as ANQGSEA. In nucleotides, the CDR3 is TGCAGCGTGTTCCACTACAATGAGCAGTTCTTC. It yields the protein CSVFHYNEQFF.

Only one count was recorded for this clone. This sequence joins TRBV28 and TRBJ2-3, with D possibly matching TRBD2 (6 bases). Trimming took 4 bases from V and 2 from J, leaving 13 bases between them. Germline loops: CDR1 MDHEN, CDR2 SYDVKM. CDR3 length: 15 amino acids. DNA of the CDR3: TGTGCCAGCAGTTCGCCGGGAGCTAACACAGATACGCAGTATTTT. This encodes CASSSPGANTDTQYF.

The chain uses TRBV2 and TRBJ1-5; TRBD1 is a possible D gene (5 bases). The CDR3 has 13 amino acids. Trimming removed 5 bases at V and 5 bases at J, with 10 bases between. Per the germline V gene, CDR1 is SNHLY and CDR2 is FYNNEI. This CDR3 reads CASSPGGDQPQHF. In DNA form, the CDR3 reads TGTGCCAGCAGTCCGGGGGGAGATCAGCCCCAGCATTTT.

CDR3 in amino acids: CASSLDIASYGYTF. In DNA form, the CDR3 reads TGCGCCAGCAGCTTGGATATAGCGTCCTATGGCTACACCTTC. This chain connects TRBV5-1 to TRBJ1-2; D uncertain. V gave up 0 bases and J gave up 4 bases, with 10 bases separating them. This CDR3 has 14 amino acids. Germline V lookup: CDR1 SGHRS, CDR2 YFSETQ.

The chain employs TRBV5-5 and TRBJ2-7; tentative D call: TRBD2 (5 bases). The CDR3 is 13 residues long. CDR1 SGHKS and CDR2 YYEKEE come from the germline V gene (reference sequence). The ends were cut back, 4 bases at V and 3 bases at J, with 11 bases in the middle. The CDR3 DNA follows: TGTGCCAGCAGCCCGACTATCATCTACGAGCAGTACTTC. It translates to CASSPTIIYEQYF. The full variable domain, with the rest looked up from reference TRBV5-5 and TRBJ2-7, is DAGVTQSPTHLIKTRGQQVTLRCSPISGHKSVSWYQQVLGQGPQFIFQYYEKEERGRGNFPDRFSARQFPNYSSELNVNALLLGDSALYLCASSPTIIYEQYFGPGTRLTVT.

This chain connects TRBV13 to TRBJ2-1; 7 bases fit TRBD2. The ends lost 6 bases at V and 7 bases at J; junction bases unmatched: 12. This CDR3 spans 15 amino acids. CDR1 PRHDT and CDR2 FYEKMQ come from the germline V gene (reference sequence). Here the CDR3 reads CASRVEGRVHNEQFF. As DNA, the CDR3 is TGTGCCAGCAGGGTAGAGGGGAGGGTGCATAATGAGCAGTTCTTC.

The CDR3 sequence is CASSQTGYNTIYF. The CDR3 coding sequence is TGTGCCAGCAGCCAAACAGGGTACAACACCATATATTTT. The rearrangement joins TRBV7-2 to TRBJ1-3; a weak D match, TRBD1 (6 bases). Deletions cut 5 bases from V and 7 bases from J, with 12 bases between. CDR3 length: 13 residues. Germline V gives CDR1 SGHTA, CDR2 FQGNSA.

The chain's CDR3 is CASSSRTGVNIQYF. The CDR3 nucleotides read TGTGCCAGCAGTTCCCGGACAGGGGTGAACATTCAGTACTTC. The chain couples TRBV6-5 to TRBJ2-4, with 9 bases fitting TRBD1. The CDR3 is made up of 14 amino acids. V lost 4 bases and J lost 7; bases outside the gene matches: 5. Per germline, CDR1 MNHEY and CDR2 SVGAGI.

This chain joins TRBV5-1 and TRBJ1-1; the D gene is possibly TRBD1 (5 bases). CDR1 SGHRS and CDR2 YFSETQ come from the germline V gene. CDR3 length: 14 amino acids. Deletions cut 2 bases from V and 1 base from J, with 9 bases between. CDR3 residues: CASSFVGANTEAFF. As DNA, the CDR3 is TGCGCCAGCAGCTTTGTAGGGGCGAACACTGAAGCTTTCTTT.

The chain carries TRBV19 and TRBJ1-1, with D uncertain. The CDR3 is 13 residues long. The V gene lost 7 bases and the J gene lost 13 bases, with 22 bases spanning the gap. Looked up from germline, CDR1 is LNHDA and CDR2 is SQIVND (reference sequence). The CDR3 reads CASKLENRLQVFF. The CDR3 bases are TGTGCCAGTAAATTAGAGAACAGATTACAAGTTTTCTTT.

This chain uses TRBV9 with TRBJ1-1; D is possibly TRBD1 (5 bases). The V end lost 4 bases, the J end lost 4 bases, and 8 bases lay between the germline ends. There are 12 residues in the CDR3. CDR1 is SGDLS, CDR2 YYNGEE, per germline. For the CDR3, the DNA is TGTGCCAGCAGCACGGGGGGCACTGAAGCTTTCTTT. Protein product: CASSTGGTEAFF.

This chain connects TRBV6-5 to TRBJ2-7, with D possibly matching TRBD1 (5 bases). CDR3 length: 14 residues. Looked up from germline, CDR1 is MNHEY and CDR2 is SVGAGI. Trimming stripped 5 bases from V and 5 bases from J, with 16 bases between. The CDR3 loop is CASSQATRADEQYF. CDR3 coding DNA: TGTGCCAGCAGTCAAGCAACCAGGGCCGACGAGCAGTACTTC.

This chain links TRBV6-4 with TRBJ2-7, with 7 bases lining up with TRBD1. The V segment lost 11 bases and the J segment 0 bases; nucleotides outside the gene matches: 7. Germline CDR1 MRHNA, CDR2 SNTAGT. This CDR3 comprises 13 residues. CDR3 sequence reads: CAGDRASSYEQYF. The CDR3 DNA reads as TGTGCCGGCGACAGGGCAAGCTCCTACGAGCAGTACTTC.

The chain has TRBV7-2 and TRBJ2-7; the D gene is possibly TRBD1 (5 bases). Germline V gene lookup returns CDR1 SGHTA and CDR2 FQGNSA. Trimming removed 6 bases at V and 1 base at J, with 13 bases between. The CDR3 is made up of 14 amino acids. This chain's CDR3 is CASRIGAVSYEQYF. DNA of the CDR3: TGTGCCAGCAGGATAGGGGCGGTGTCCTACGAGCAGTACTTC.